This entry is about one T cell receptor beta chain. The antigen remains undetermined. The data originate from a study of CD8+ T cells in alopecia areata. Study-wide background: It was oral tofacitinib, at 5 to 10 mg twice daily, that treated patients received. Scalp area affected, as a percentage, set the severity score of treated patients.

In each case, RNA was isolated and then reverse transcribed into cDNA as the sequencing template. The protocol was immunoSEQ multiplex PCR, while the TCRdb copy is restricted to in-frame clones and leaves out a portion. Of 200,000 to 250,000 clones in the sample, 35% to 40% were seen once. Study-wide results and caveats: Within the top 100, expanded CD8+ clones significantly decreased with tofacitinib, as did scalp clonality.

Treatment described: oral pan-JAK inhibitor, 5-10 mg twice daily. Collection of lesional scalp punch biopsies and peripheral blood was performed in alopecia areata patients. CDR1 and CDR2 from the germline V gene are ENHRY and SYGVKD. This CDR3 has 13 amino acids. Trimming pared 6 bases from V and 6 bases from J, leaving 15 bases between. The source was CD4+ T cells sorted from blood, collected around week 30, from a patient treated with tofacitinib. The source of this sequence is a human donor with alopecia areata. The rearrangement uses TRBV10-3 and TRBJ2-7, with a possible D match to TRBD2 (5 bases). CDR3 residues: CAISGSERAEQYF. As DNA, the CDR3 is TGTGCCATCAGCGGTAGTGAGAGGGCCGAGCAGTACTTC.